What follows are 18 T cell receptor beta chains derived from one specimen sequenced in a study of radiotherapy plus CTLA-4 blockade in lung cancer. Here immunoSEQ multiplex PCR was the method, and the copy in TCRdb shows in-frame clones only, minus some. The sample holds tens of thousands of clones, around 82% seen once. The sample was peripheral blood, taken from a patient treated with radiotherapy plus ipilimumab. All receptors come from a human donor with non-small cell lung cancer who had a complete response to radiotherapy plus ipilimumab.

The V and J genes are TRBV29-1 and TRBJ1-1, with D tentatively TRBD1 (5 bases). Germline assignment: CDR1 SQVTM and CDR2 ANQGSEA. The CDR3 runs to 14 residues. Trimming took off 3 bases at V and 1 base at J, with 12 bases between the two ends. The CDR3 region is CSVDSGRGNTEAFF. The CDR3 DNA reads TGCAGCGTTGATTCGGGACGGGGGAACACTGAAGCTTTCTTT.

The CDR3 region has the DNA TGTGCCAGCAGTTCCAGACAGGGACATCAGCCCCAGCATTTT. It translates to CASSSRQGHQPQHF. The V gene is TRBV6-1, the J gene TRBJ1-5; 7 nucleotides align to TRBD1. Germline CDR1 MNHNS, CDR2 SASEGT. V was clipped by 5 bases and J by 5 bases; unmatched bases: 6. This CDR3 has 14 amino acids.

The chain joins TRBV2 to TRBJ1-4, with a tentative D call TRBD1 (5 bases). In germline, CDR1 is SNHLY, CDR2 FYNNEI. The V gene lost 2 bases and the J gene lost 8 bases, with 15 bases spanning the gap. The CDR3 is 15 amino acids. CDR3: CASSESGDPREKLFF. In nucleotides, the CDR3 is TGTGCCAGCAGTGAATCTGGGGACCCGAGAGAAAAACTGTTTTTT.

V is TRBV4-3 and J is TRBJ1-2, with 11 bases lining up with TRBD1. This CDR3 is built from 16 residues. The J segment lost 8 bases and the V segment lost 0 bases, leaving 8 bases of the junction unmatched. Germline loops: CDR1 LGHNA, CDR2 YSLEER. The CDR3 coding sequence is TGCGCCAGCAGCCAAGATCTCGGACAGGGGGCATGGGGCTACACCTTC. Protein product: CASSQDLGQGAWGYTF.

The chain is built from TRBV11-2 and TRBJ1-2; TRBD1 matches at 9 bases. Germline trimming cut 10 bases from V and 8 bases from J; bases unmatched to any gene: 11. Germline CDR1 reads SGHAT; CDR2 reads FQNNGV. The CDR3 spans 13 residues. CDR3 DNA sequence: TGTGCCACCGAGGGGGACAGGGCATGGGGCTACACCTTC. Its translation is CATEGDRAWGYTF.

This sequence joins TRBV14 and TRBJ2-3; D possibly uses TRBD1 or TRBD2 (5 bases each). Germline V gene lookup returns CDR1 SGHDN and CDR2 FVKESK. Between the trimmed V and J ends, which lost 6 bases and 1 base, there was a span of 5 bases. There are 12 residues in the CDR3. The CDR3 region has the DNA TGTGCCAGCAGGGGGGGCACAGATACGCAGTATTTT. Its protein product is CASRGGTDTQYF. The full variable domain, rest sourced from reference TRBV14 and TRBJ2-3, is EAGVTQFPSHSVIEKGQTVTLRCDPISGHDNLYWYRRVMGKEIKFLLHFVKESKQDESGMPNNRFLAERTGGTYSTLKVQPAELEDSGVYFCASRGGTDTQYFGPGTRLTVL.

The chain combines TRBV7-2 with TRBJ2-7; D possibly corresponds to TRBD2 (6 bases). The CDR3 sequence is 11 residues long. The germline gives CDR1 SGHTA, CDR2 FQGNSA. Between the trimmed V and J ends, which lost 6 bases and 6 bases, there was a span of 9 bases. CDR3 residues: CASSQGGEQYV. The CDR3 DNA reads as TGTGCCAGCAGTCAGGGAGGCGAGCAGTACGTC.

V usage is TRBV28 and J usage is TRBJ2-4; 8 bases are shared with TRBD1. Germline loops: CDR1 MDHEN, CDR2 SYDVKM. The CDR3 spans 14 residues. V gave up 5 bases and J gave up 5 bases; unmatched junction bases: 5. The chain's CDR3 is CASSPRDRQNIQYF. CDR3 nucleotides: TGTGCCAGCAGTCCTCGGGACAGGCAAAACATTCAGTACTTC. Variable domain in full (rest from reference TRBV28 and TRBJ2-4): DVKVTQSSRYLVKRTGEKVFLECVQDMDHENMFWYRQDPGLGLRLIYFSYDVKMKEKGDIPEGYSVSREKKERFSLILESASTNQTSMYLCASSPRDRQNIQYFGAGTRLSVL.

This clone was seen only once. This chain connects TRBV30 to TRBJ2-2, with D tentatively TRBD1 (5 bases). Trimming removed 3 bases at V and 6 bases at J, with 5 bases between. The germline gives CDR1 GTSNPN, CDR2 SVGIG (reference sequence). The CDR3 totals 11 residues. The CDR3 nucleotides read TGTGCCTGGAGGGGGCCCGGGGAGCTGTTTTTT. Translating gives CAWRGPGELFF.

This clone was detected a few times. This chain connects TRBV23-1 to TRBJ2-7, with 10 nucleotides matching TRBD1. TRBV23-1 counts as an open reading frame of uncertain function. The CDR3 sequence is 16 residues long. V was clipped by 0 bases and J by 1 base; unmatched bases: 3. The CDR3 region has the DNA TGCGCCAGCAGTCAATCAGGGACAGGGGAATCCTACGAGCAGTACGTC. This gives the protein CASSQSGTGESYEQYV.

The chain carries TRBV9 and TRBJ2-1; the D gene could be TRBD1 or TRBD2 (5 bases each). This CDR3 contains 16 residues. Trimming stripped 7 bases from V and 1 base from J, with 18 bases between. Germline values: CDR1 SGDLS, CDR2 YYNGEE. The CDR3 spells CASGARLEGSYNEQFF. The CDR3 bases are TGTGCCAGCGGCGCCCGTCTCGAGGGGTCCTACAATGAGCAGTTCTTC.

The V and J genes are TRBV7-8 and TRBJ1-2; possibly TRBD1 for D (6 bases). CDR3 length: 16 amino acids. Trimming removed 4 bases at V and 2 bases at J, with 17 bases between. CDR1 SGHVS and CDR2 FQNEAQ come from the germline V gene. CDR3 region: CASSSAGTRLNYGYTF. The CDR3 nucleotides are TGTGCCAGCAGCTCGGCCGGGACACGCTTGAACTATGGCTACACCTTC. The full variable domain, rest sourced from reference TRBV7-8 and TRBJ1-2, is GAGVSQSPRYKVAKRGQDVALRCDPISGHVSLFWYQQALGQGPEFLTYFQNEAQLDKSGLPSDRFFAERPEGSVSTLKIQRTQQEDSAVYLCASSSAGTRLNYGYTFGSGTRLTVV.

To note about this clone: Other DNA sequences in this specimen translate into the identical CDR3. The CDR3 loop reads CASRLRETLYGYTF. CDR3 coding DNA: TGTGCCAGCAGGCTACGGGAAACTCTCTATGGCTACACCTTC. V and J are TRBV6-1 and TRBJ1-2; D gene unclear. The CDR3 is 14 amino acids. V gave up 6 bases and J gave up 4 bases, with 15 bases separating them. Germline-derived CDR1 and CDR2 are MNHNS and SASEGT.

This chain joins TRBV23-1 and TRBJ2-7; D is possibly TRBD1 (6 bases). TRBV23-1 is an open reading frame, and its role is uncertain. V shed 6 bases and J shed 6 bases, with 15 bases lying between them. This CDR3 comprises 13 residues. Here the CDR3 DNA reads TGCGCCAGCAGACTCGACAGGTTAGGCGAGCAGTACGTC. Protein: CASRLDRLGEQYV.

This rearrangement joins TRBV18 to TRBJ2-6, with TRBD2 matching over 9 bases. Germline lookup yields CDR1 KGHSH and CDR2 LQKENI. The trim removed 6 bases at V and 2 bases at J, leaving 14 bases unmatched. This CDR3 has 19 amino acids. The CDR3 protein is CASSRAGVAGAPGANVLTF. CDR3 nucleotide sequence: TGTGCCAGCTCCCGAGCGGGGGTAGCGGGAGCTCCTGGGGCCAACGTCCTGACTTTC.

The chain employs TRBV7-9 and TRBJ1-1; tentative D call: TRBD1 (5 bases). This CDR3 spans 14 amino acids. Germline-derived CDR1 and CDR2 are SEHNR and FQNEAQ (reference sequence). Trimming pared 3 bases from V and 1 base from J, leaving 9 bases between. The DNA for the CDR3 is TGTGCCAGCAGCTTGGACAACTCGAACACTGAAGCTTTCTTT. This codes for CASSLDNSNTEAFF.

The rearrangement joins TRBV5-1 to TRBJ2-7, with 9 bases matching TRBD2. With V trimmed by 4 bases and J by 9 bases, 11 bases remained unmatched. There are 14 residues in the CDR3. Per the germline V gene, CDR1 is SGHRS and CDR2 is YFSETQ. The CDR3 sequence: CASSLSRAGGRQYF. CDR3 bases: TGCGCCAGCAGCCTATCGAGGGCGGGGGGGCGGCAGTACTTC.

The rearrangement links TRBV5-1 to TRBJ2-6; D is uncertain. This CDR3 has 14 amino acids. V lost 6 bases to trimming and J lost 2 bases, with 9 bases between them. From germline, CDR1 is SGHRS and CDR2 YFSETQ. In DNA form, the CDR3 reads TGCGCCAGCAAAACAGAGGCTGGGGCCAACGTCCTGACTTTC. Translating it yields CASKTEAGANVLTF.